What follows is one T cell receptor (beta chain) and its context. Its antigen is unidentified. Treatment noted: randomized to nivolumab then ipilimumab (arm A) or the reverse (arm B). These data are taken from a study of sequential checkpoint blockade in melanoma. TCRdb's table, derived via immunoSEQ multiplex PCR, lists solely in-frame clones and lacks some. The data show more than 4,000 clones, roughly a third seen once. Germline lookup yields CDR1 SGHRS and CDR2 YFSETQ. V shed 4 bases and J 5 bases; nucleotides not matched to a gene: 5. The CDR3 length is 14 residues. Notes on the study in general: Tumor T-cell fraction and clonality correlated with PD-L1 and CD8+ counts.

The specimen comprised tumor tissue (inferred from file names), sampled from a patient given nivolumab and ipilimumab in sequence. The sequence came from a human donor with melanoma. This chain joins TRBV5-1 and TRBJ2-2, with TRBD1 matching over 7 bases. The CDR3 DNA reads TGCGCCAGCAGCACCGGGACAGTTACCGGGGAGCTGTTTTTT. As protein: CASSTGTVTGELFF. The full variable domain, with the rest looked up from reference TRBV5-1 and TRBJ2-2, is KAGVTQTPRYLIKTRGQQVTLSCSPISGHRSVSWYQQTPGQGLQFLFEYFSETQRNKGNFPGRFSGRQFSNSRSEMNVSTLELGDSALYLCASSTGTVTGELFFGEGSRLTVL.